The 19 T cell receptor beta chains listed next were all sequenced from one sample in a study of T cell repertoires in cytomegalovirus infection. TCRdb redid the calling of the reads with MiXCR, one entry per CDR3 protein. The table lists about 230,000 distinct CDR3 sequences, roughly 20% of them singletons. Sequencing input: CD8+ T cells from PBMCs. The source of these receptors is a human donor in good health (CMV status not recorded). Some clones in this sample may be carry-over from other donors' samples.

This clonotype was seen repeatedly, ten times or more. DNA of the CDR3: TGTGCCAGCAGTTTGAACAGTCCTGCAACTAATGAAAAACTGTTTTTT. Amino acids: CASSLNSPATNEKLFF. The chain has TRBV12-3 or TRBV12-4 and TRBJ1-4; D gene uncertain. Trimming took 3 bases from V and 0 from J, leaving 11 bases between them. This CDR3 is 16 amino acids long.

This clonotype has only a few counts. CDR3 sequence reads: CASRILGGNYGYTF. As DNA, the CDR3 is TGTGCCAGTAGGATTCTAGGGGGAAACTATGGCTACACCTTC. V is TRBV6-6 and J is TRBJ1-2; D perhaps matches TRBD1 (6 bases). Trimming removed 9 bases from V and 2 bases from J, with 16 bases in between. Germline assignment: CDR1 MNHNY and CDR2 SVGAGI (reference sequence). The CDR3 is 14 amino acids.

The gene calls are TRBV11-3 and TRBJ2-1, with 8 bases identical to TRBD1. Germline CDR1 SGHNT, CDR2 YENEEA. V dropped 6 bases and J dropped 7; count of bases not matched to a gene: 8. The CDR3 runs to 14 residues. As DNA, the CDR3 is TGTGCCAGCAGTCCCAGACAGGGGAAGAATGAGCAGTTCTTC. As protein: CASSPRQGKNEQFF.

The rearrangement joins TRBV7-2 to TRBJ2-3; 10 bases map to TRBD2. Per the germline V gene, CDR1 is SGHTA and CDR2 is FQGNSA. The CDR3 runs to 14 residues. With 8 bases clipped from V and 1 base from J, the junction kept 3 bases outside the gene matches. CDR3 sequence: CASSTSGGTDTQYF. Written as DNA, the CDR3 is TGTGCCAGCTCTACTAGCGGGGGCACAGATACGCAGTATTTT.

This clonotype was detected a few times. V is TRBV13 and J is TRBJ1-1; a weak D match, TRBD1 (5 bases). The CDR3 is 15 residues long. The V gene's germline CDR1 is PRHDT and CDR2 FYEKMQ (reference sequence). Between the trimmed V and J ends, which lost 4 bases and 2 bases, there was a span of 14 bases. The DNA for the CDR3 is TGTGCCAGCAGCTCTGATGGGGGTGCAAACACTGAAGCTTTCTTT. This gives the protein CASSSDGGANTEAFF.

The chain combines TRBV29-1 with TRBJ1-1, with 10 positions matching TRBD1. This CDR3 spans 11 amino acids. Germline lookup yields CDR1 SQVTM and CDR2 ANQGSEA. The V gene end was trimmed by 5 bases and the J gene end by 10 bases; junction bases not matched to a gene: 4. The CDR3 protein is CSVHGQGGAFF. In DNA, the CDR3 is TGCAGCGTTCATGGACAGGGGGGAGCTTTCTTT.

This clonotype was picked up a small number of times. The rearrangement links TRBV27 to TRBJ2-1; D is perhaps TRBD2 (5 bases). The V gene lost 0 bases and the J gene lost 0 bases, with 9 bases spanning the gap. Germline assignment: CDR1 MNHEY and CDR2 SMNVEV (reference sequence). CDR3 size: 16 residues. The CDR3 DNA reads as TGTGCCAGCAGTTTATCGAGGGTCGCCTCCTACAATGAGCAGTTCTTC. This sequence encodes CASSLSRVASYNEQFF.

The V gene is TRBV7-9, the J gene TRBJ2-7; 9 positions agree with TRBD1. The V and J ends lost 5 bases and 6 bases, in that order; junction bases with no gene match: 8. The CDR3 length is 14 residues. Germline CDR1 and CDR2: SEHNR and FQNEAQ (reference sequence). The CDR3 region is CASSTAGTGFEQYF. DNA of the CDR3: TGTGCCAGCAGCACCGCCGGGACAGGGTTCGAGCAGTACTTC.

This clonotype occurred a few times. The CDR3 bases are TGTGCCTCCGAACTCGTAGCGGGGGTCCTAGAGACCCAGTACTTC. It specifies CASELVAGVLETQYF. The chain uses TRBV30 and TRBJ2-5; 9 bases map to TRBD2. Germline CDR1 reads GTSNPN; CDR2 reads SVGIG (reference sequence). CDR3 size: 15 residues. The J segment lost 4 bases and the V segment lost 7 bases, leaving 13 bases of the junction unmatched.

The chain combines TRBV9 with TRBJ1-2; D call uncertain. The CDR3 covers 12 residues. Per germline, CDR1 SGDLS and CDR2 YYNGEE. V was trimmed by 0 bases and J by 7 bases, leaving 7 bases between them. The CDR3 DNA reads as TGTGCCAGCAGCGTAGGTACCTCTGGCTACACCTTC. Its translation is CASSVGTSGYTF.

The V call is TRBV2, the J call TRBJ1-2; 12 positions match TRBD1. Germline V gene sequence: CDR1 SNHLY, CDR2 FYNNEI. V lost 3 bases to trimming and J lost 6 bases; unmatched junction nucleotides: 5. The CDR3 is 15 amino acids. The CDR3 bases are TGTGCCAGCAGTGAGGTGGGACAGGGGGCCGATGGCTACACCTTC. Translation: CASSEVGQGADGYTF. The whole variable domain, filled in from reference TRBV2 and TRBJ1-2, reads EPEVTQTPSHQVTQMGQEVILRCVPISNHLYFYWYRQILGQKVEFLVSFYNNEISEKSEIFDDQFSVERPDGSNFTLKIRSTKLEDSAMYFCASSEVGQGADGYTFGSGTRLTVV.

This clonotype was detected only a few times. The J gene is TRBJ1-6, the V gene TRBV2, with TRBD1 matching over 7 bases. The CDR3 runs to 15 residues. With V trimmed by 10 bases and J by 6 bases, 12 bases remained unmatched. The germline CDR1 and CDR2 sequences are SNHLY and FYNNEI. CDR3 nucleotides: TGTGCCACGTCGTCCGGGACAGCTAGTAATTCACCCCTCCACTTT. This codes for CATSSGTASNSPLHF.

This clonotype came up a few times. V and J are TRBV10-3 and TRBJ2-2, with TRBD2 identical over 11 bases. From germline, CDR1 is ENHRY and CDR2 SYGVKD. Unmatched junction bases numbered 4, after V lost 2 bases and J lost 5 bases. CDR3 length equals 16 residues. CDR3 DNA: TGTGCCATCAGTGAGAAGACTAGCGGGGTTACCGGGGAGCTGTTTTTT. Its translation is CAISEKTSGVTGELFF.

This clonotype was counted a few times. CDR3 amino acids: CASSYFSGEAFF. The DNA for the CDR3 is TGTGCCAGCAGTTACTTCTCCGGTGAAGCTTTCTTT. This sequence joins TRBV6-2 or TRBV6-3 and TRBJ1-1, with no clear D. CDR1 and CDR2 (germline): MNHEY, SVGEGT. This CDR3 has 12 residues. V gave up 1 base and J gave up 7 bases, with 7 bases separating them.

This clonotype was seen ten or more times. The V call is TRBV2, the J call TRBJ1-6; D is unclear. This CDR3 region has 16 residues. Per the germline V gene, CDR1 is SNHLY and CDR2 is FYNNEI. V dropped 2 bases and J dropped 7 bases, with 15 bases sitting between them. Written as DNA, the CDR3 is TGTGCCAGCAGTGAACCCCCTTTCTCGGGAAATTCACCCCTCCACTTT. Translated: CASSEPPFSGNSPLHF.

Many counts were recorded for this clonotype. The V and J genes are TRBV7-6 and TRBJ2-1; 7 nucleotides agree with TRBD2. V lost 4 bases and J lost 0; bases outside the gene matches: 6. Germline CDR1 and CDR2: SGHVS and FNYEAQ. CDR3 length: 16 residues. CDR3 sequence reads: CASSSGGGSSYNEQFF. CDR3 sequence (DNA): TGTGCCAGCAGCTCGGGAGGAGGGAGCTCCTACAATGAGCAGTTCTTC.

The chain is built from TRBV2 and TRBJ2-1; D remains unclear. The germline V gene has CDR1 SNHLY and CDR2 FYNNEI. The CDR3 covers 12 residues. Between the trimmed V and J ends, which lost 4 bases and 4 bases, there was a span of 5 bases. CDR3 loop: CASSVRYNEQFF. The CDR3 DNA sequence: TGTGCCAGCAGTGTTAGGTACAATGAGCAGTTCTTC.

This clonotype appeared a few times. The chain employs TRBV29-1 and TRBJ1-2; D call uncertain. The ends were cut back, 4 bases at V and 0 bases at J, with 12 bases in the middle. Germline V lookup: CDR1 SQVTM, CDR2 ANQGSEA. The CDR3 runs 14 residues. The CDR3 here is CSVVSELANYGYTF. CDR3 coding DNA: TGCAGCGTTGTGTCAGAGTTAGCTAACTATGGCTACACCTTC.

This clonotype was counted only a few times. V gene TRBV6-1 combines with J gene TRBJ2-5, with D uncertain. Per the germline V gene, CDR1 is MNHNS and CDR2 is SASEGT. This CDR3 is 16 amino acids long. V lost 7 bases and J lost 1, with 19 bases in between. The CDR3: CASTPWMISAQETQYF. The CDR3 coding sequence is TGTGCCAGCACCCCATGGATGATATCGGCCCAAGAGACCCAGTACTTC.